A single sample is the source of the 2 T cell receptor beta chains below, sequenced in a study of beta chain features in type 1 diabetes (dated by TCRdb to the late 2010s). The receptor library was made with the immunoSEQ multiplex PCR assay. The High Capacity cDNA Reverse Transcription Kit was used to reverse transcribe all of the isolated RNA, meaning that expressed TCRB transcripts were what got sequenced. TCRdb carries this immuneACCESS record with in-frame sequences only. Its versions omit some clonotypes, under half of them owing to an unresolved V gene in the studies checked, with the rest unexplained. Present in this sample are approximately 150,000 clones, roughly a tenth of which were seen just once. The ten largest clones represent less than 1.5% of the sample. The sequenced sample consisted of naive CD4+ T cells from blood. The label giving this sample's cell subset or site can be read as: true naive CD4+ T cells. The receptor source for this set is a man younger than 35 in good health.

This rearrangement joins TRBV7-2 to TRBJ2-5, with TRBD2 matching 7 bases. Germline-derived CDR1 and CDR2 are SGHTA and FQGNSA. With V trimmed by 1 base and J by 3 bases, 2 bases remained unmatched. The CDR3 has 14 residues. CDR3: CASSLGRGKETQYF. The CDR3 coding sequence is TGTGCCAGCAGCTTAGGGCGGGGGAAAGAGACCCAGTACTTC.

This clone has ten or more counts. CDR3 sequence (DNA): TGTGCCAGCAGTGATACCCCAGCCTACGAGCAGTACTTC. Residues: CASSDTPAYEQYF. The rearrangement links TRBV25-1 to TRBJ2-7; D unclear. Germline loops: CDR1 MGHDK, CDR2 SYGVNS. The CDR3 consists of 13 residues. V shed 3 bases and J shed 2 bases, with 8 bases lying between them.